This TCR beta chain comes out of a study of T cell repertoires in ileal Crohn's disease. About the research overall: All patients had surgery for stricturing (about 60%) or penetrating (about 40%) disease.

Profiled with immunoSEQ multiplex PCR; TCRdb holds only in-frame clones, not every one. Of around 17,000 clones in the sample, 80% to 90% are singletons; the top ten hold roughly 6%. The CDR3 is 13 amino acids. The V and J ends lost 1 base and 4 bases respectively, with 8 bases between them. Germline V gene lookup returns CDR1 SGHTA and CDR2 FQGNSA. The sequenced sample consisted of ileal tissue. V gene TRBV7-2 combines with J gene TRBJ2-7; D remains unclear. The receptor comes from an adult with Crohn's disease. The CDR3 DNA sequence: TGTGCCAGCAGCTTAGACAGTCTTTACGAGCAGTACTTC. Its protein is CASSLDSLYEQYF.